This TCR beta chain was captured by sequencing in a study of technical replicates of blood from several donors. Germline V gene data show CDR1 as MNHNS and CDR2 as SASEGT. The CDR3 extends over 14 amino acids. The germline V and J ends were trimmed by 4 bases and 0 bases, with 7 bases remaining between them. Assay used: immunoSEQ multiplex PCR; TCRdb lists only in-frame clones, some missing. In the table there are tens of thousands of clones, roughly 92% of which are singletons. This clone appeared a single time. The sample comprised T cells isolated from PBMCs. The V call is TRBV6-1, the J call TRBJ1-3, with TRBD1 as a possible D gene (5 bases). This clonotype was obtained from a human donor in good health. CDR3 sequence reads: CASSVTASGNTIYF. In DNA, the CDR3 is TGTGCCAGCAGTGTGACAGCCTCTGGAAACACCATATATTTT.